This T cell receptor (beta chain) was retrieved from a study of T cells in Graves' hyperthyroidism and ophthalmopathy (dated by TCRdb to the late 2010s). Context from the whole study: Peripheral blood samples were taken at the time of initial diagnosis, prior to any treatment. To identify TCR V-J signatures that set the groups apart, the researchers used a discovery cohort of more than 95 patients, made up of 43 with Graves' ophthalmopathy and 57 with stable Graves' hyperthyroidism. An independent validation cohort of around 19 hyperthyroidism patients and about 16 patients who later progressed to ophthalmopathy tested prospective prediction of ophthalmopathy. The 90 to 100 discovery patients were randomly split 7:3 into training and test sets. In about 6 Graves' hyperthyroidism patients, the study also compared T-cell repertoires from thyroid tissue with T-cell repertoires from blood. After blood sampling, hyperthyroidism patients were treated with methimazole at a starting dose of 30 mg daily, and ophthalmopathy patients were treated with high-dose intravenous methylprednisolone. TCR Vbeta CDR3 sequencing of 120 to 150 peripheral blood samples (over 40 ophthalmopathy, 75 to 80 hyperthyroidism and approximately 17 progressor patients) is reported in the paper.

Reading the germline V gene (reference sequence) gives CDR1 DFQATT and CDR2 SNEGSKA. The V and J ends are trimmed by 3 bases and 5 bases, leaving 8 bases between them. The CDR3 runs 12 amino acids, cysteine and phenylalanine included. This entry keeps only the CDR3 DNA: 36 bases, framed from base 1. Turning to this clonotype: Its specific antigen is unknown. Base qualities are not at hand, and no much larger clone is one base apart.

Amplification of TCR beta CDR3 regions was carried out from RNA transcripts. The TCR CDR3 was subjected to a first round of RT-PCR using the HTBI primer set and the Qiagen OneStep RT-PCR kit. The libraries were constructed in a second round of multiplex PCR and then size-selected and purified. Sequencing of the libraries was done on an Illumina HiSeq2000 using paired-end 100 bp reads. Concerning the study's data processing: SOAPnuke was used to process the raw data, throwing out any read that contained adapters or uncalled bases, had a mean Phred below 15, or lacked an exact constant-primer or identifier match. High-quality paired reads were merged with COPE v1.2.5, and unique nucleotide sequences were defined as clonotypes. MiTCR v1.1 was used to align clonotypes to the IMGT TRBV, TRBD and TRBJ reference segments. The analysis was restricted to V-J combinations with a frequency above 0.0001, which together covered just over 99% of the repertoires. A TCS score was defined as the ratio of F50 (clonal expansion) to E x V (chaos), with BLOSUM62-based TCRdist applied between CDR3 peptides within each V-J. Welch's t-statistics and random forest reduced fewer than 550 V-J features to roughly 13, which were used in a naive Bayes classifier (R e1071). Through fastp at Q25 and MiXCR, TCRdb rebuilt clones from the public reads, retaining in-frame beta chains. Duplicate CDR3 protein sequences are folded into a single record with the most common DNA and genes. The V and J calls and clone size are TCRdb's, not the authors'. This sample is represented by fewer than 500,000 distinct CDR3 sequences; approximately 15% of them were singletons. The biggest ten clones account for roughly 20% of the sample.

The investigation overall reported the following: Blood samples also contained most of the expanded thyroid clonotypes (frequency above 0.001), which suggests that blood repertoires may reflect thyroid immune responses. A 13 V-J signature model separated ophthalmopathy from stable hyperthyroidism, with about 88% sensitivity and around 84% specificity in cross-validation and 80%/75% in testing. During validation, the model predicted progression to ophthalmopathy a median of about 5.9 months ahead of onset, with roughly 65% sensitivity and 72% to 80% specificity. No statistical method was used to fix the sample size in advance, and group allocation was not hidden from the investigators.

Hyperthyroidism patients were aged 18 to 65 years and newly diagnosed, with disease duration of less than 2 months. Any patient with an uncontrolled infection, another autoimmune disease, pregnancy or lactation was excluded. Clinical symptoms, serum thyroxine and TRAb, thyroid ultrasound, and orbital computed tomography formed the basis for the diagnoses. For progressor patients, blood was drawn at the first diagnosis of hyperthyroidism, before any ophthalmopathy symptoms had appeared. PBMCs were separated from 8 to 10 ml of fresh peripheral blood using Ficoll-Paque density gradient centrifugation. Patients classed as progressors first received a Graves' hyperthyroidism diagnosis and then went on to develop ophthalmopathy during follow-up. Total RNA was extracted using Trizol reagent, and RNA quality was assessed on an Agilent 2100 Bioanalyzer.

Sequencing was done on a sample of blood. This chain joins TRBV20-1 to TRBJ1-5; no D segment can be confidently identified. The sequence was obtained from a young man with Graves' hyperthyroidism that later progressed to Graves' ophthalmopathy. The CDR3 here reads CSASRPDQPQHF. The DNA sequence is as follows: TGCAGTGCTAGTAGGCCCGATCAGCCCCAGCATTTT.